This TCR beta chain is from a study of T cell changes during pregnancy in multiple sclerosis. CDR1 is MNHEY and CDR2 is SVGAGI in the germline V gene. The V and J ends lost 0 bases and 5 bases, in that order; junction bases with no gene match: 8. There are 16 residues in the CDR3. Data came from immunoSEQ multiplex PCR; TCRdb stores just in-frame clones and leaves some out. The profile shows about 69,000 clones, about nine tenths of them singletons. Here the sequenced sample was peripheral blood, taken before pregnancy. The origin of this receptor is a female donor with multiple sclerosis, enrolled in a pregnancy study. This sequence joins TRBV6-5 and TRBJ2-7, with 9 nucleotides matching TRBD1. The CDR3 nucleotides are TGTGCCAGCAGTTACTCGATCGGGACAGGGATCAACGAGCAGTACTTC. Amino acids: CASSYSIGTGINEQYF.